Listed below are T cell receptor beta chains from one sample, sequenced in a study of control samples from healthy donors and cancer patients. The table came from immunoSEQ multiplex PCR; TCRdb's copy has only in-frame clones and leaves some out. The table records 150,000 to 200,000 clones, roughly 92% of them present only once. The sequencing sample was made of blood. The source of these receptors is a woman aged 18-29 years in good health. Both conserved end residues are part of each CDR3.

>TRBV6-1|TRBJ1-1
CASSASPGTEMNTEAFF
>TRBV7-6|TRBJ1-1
CASSVSYRGYMNTEAFF
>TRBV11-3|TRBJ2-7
CASSLGSGNEQYF
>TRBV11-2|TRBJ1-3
CASSFTGAGSGNTIYF
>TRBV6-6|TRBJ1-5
CASSYGTAREQPQHF
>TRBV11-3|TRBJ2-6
CASSTRQGSGSGANVLTF
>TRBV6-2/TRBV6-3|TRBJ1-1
CASSSQVSRRNLMNTEAFF
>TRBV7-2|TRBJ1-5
CASSLESGGLQPQHF
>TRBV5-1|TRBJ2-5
CASSLVGYGKETQYF
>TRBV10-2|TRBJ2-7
CASRSGTDSYEQYF
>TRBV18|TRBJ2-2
CASSPRDPTAGELFF
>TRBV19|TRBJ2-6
CASSISSGASVLTF
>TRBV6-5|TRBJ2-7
CASRSGATYEQYF
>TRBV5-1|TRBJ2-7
CASSKEPGQGSHEQYF
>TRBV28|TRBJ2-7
CASSQGLGPYEQYF